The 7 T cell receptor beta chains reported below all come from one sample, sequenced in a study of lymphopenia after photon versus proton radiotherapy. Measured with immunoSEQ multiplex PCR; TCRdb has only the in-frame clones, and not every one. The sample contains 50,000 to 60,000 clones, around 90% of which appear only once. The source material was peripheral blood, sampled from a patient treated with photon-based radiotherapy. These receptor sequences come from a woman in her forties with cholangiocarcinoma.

The CDR3 reads CASSPPGQGARNYGYTF. Written as DNA, the CDR3 is TGTGCCAGCAGTCCTCCGGGACAGGGGGCGCGTAACTATGGCTACACCTTC. The V and J genes are TRBV28 and TRBJ1-2, with TRBD1 matching over 12 bases. The CDR3 extends over 17 amino acids. Germline V gene lookup returns CDR1 MDHEN and CDR2 SYDVKM. The ends lost 5 bases at V and 1 base at J; junction bases unmatched: 8.

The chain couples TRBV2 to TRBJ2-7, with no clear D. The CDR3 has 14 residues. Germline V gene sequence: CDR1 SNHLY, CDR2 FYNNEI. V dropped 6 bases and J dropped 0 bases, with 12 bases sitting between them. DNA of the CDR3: TGTGCCAGCAGGGGGTACGGAAGCTCCTACGAGCAGTACTTC. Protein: CASRGYGSSYEQYF.

This CDR3 is CASSTTGFGSPLHF. The CDR3 nucleotides are TGTGCCAGCAGTACGACAGGGTTCGGTTCACCCCTCCACTTT. The rearrangement uses TRBV6-6 and TRBJ1-6, with 7 bases that match TRBD1. CDR1 is MNHNY and CDR2 is SVGAGI in the germline V gene (reference sequence). The CDR3 is 14 amino acids. J was trimmed by 9 bases and V by 5 bases; bases with no gene match: 7.

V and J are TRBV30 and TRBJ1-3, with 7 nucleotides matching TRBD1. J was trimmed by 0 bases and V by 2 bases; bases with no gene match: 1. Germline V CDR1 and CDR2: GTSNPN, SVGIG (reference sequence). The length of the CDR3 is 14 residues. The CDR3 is CAWSSGGSGNTIYF. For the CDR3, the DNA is TGTGCCTGGAGTTCAGGGGGCTCTGGAAACACCATATATTTT.

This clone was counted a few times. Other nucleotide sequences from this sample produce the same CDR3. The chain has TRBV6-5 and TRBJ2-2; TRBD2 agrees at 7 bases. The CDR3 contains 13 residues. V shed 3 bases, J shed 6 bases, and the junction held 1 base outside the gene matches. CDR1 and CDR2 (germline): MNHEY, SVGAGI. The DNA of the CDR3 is TGTGCCAGCAGTTATCGGGGGGCCGGGGAGCTGTTTTTT. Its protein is CASSYRGAGELFF.

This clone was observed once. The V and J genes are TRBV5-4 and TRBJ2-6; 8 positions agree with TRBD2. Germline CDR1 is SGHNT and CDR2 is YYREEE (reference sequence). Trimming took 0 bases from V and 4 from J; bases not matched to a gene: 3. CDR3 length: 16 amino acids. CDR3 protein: CASSLAGGQGANVLTF. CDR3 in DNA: TGTGCCAGCAGCTTGGCGGGGGGGCAAGGGGCCAACGTCCTGACTTTC.

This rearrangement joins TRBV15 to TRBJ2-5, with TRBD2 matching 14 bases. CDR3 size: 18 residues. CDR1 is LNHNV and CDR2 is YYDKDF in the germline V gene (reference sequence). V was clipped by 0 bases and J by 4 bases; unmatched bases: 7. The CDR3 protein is CATSREKGTSGSGETQYF. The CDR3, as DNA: TGTGCCACCAGCAGAGAGAAGGGGACTAGCGGGAGTGGAGAGACCCAGTACTTC.